Presented here are 20 T cell receptor beta chains from one specimen sequenced in a study of CD8 T cells in Susac syndrome. The authors reverse transcribed about 0.5 to 1 ug RNA with random hexamers. One entry per CDR3 protein, called by TCRdb with MiXCR from the immunoSEQ multiplex PCR reads. The data show approximately 200,000 distinct CDR3 sequences, 90% to 95% seen once. Source material: CD4+ T cells from PBMCs. These receptors originate from a human donor with multiple sclerosis.

The chain employs TRBV7-6 and TRBJ1-5; D ambiguous. V was clipped by 0 bases and J by 2 bases, with 14 bases between them. There are 17 residues in the CDR3. The germline CDR1 and CDR2 sequences are SGHVS and FNYEAQ. Written as DNA, the CDR3 is TGTGCCAGCAGCTTAGCTAGAGGTCCTTGGGGCAATCAGCCCCAGCATTTT. It encodes CASSLARGPWGNQPQHF.

This clonotype was picked up one time. The chain couples TRBV30 to TRBJ1-5; 7 bases map to TRBD1. This CDR3 contains 13 residues. Looked up from germline, CDR1 is GTSNPN and CDR2 is SVGIG (reference sequence). V shed 5 bases and J 4 bases; nucleotides not matched to a gene: 5. The CDR3 DNA is TGTGCCTGGGACAGGGAAGGTAATCAGCCCCAGCATTTT. It yields the protein CAWDREGNQPQHF.

The gene calls are TRBV29-1 and TRBJ2-1; 7 bases line up with TRBD2. This CDR3 spans 12 amino acids. Germline CDR1 and CDR2: SQVTM and ANQGSEA. Unmatched junction bases numbered 8, after V lost 7 bases and J lost 8 bases. Written as DNA, the CDR3 is TGCAGCGCCCGAACTAGCGCTGATGAGCAGTTCTTC. Translation: CSARTSADEQFF.

The J gene is TRBJ1-5, the V gene TRBV9; D ambiguous. CDR3 length: 13 residues. Germline lookup yields CDR1 SGDLS and CDR2 YYNGEE. V lost 3 bases and J lost 6, with 10 bases in between. CDR3 sequence reads: CASSGGWGQPQHF. CDR3 in DNA: TGTGCCAGCAGCGGAGGCTGGGGTCAGCCCCAGCATTTT.

The chain joins TRBV20-1 to TRBJ2-1, with TRBD1 as a possible D gene (6 bases). The ends were cut back, 6 bases at V and 0 bases at J, with 15 bases in the middle. The V gene's germline CDR1 is DFQATT and CDR2 SNEGSKA (reference sequence). The CDR3 contains 15 residues. CDR3 sequence (DNA): TGCAGTGCCTCCGTTAGGGGGAGCTCCTACAATGAGCAGTTCTTC. The encoded protein is CSASVRGSSYNEQFF.

The chain employs TRBV20-1 and TRBJ1-2, with D possibly being TRBD1 (5 bases). From germline, CDR1 is DFQATT and CDR2 SNEGSKA (reference sequence). Between the trimmed V and J ends, which lost 0 bases and 8 bases, there was a span of 10 bases. CDR3 size: 12 residues. The CDR3 is CSARDGGLGYTF. CDR3 nucleotide sequence: TGCAGTGCTAGAGATGGGGGTCTCGGCTACACCTTC.

The genes are TRBV30 and TRBJ1-2, with D hard to call. The CDR3 loop spans 11 amino acids. Germline V gene data show CDR1 as GTSNPN and CDR2 as SVGIG (reference sequence). The V gene lost 2 bases and the J gene lost 7 bases, with 8 bases spanning the gap. Here the CDR3 DNA reads TGTGCCTGGAGTAGTATGGTTGGCTACACCTTC. Translated: CAWSSMVGYTF.

This chain joins TRBV29-1 and TRBJ2-7; 11 nucleotides line up with TRBD1. Per the germline V gene, CDR1 is SQVTM and CDR2 is ANQGSEA. After removal of 4 bases from V and 6 bases from J, the junction contained 11 bases not matched to a gene. The CDR3 is 15 residues long. The CDR3 protein is CSVGVYGTGGSEQYF. The CDR3 region has the DNA TGCAGCGTTGGGGTTTATGGGACAGGGGGAAGCGAGCAGTACTTC.

The CDR3 sequence: CASKGQGHTGELFF. CDR3 nucleotide sequence: TGTGCCAGCAAGGGACAGGGACACACCGGGGAGCTGTTTTTT. The V gene is TRBV5-4, the J gene TRBJ2-2, with TRBD1 matching 9 bases. The CDR3 is 14 residues long. Germline values: CDR1 SGHNT, CDR2 YYREEE (reference sequence). Trimming cost V 6 bases and J 3 bases; bases outside gene matches: 3.

The V and J genes are TRBV30 and TRBJ1-2, with TRBD1 as a possible D gene (5 bases). Germline V gives CDR1 GTSNPN, CDR2 SVGIG (reference sequence). The CDR3 length is 14 residues. The ends were cut back, 0 bases at V and 4 bases at J, with 12 bases in the middle. The CDR3 nucleotides read TGTGCCTGGAGTGTCGAGGGGCTGGGCTATGGCTACACCTTC. Protein product: CAWSVEGLGYGYTF.

The chain couples TRBV7-8 to TRBJ1-1, with D maybe TRBD1 (5 bases). Germline V CDR1 and CDR2: SGHVS, FQNEAQ. CDR3 size: 14 residues. Trimming removed 5 bases at V and 4 bases at J, with 14 bases between. CDR3 in DNA: TGTGCCAGCAGCCTAACGACTGGGACCACTGAAGCTTTCTTT. Protein product: CASSLTTGTTEAFF. Full variable domain (missing parts from reference TRBV7-8 and TRBJ1-1): GAGVSQSPRYKVAKRGQDVALRCDPISGHVSLFWYQQALGQGPEFLTYFQNEAQLDKSGLPSDRFFAERPEGSVSTLKIQRTQQEDSAVYLCASSLTTGTTEAFFGQGTRLTVV.

The chain is built from TRBV9 and TRBJ2-3; no clear D gene. This CDR3 has 13 amino acids. Trimming stripped 3 bases from V and 5 bases from J, with 10 bases between. Germline V gene lookup returns CDR1 SGDLS and CDR2 YYNGEE. CDR3: CASSADWKDTQYF. CDR3 sequence (DNA): TGTGCCAGCAGCGCGGATTGGAAAGATACGCAGTATTTT.

This chain connects TRBV4-1 to TRBJ2-3; 8 bases fit TRBD2. V shed 6 bases, J shed 8 bases, and the junction held 13 bases outside the gene matches. Germline loops: CDR1 MGHRA, CDR2 YSYEKL. The CDR3 consists of 15 residues. The CDR3 DNA sequence: TGCGCCAGCAGTGTCGGTGGTCTAGCGGGTGTTACGCAGTATTTT. Its protein product is CASSVGGLAGVTQYF.

This clonotype showed up just once. This chain uses TRBV3-1 with TRBJ1-5; 7 bases fit TRBD1. This CDR3 contains 15 residues. The V gene end was trimmed by 7 bases and the J gene end by 2 bases; junction bases not matched to a gene: 8. Per the germline V gene, CDR1 is LGHDT and CDR2 is YNNKEL (reference sequence). The CDR3 sequence: CASNAGGVGNQPQHF. The CDR3 nucleotides read TGTGCCAGCAACGCAGGGGGGGTTGGCAATCAGCCCCAGCATTTT.

The J gene is TRBJ2-7, the V gene TRBV5-4, with a weak D call TRBD1 (5 bases). Trimming removed 4 bases from V and 5 bases from J, with 10 bases in between. CDR3 length: 12 amino acids. CDR1 and CDR2 from the germline V gene are SGHNT and YYREEE (reference sequence). This CDR3 is CASSPEGDEQYF. In nucleotides, the CDR3 is TGTGCCAGCAGCCCTGAAGGGGACGAGCAGTACTTC.

J is TRBJ2-6 and V is TRBV27, with D possibly being TRBD2 (6 bases). Trimming removed 2 bases from V and 0 bases from J, with 23 bases in between. The CDR3 runs 21 residues. In germline, CDR1 is MNHEY, CDR2 SMNVEV (reference sequence). CDR3 coding DNA: TGTGCCAGCAGTTTAAGGGCGCGGGGTCAGTACCTCTTCTCTGGGGCCAACGTCCTGACTTTC. Amino acids: CASSLRARGQYLFSGANVLTF.

V gene TRBV6-6 combines with J gene TRBJ2-7; D might be TRBD2 (7 bases). Trimming pared 10 bases from V and 6 bases from J, leaving 25 bases between. The length of the CDR3 is 15 residues. Germline CDR1 MNHNY, CDR2 SVGAGI (reference sequence). As DNA, the CDR3 is TGTGCCATTTCGAACGGGGGGCAGGGATCGGTCGAGCAGTACTTC. Residues: CAISNGGQGSVEQYF.

The chain joins TRBV20-1 to TRBJ2-1; D gene uncertain. V was pared by 2 bases and J by 1 base, with 6 bases between. The germline V gene encodes CDR1 DFQATT and CDR2 SNEGSKA (reference sequence). CDR3 length equals 13 residues. As DNA, the CDR3 is TGCAGTGCTAGACCCGCATCCTACAATGAGCAGTTCTTC. The encoded protein is CSARPASYNEQFF.

The genes are TRBV28 and TRBJ1-2; D unclear. CDR3 length: 11 amino acids. Germline CDR1 is MDHEN and CDR2 is SYDVKM. V dropped 5 bases and J dropped 10 bases, with 11 bases sitting between them. CDR3 DNA: TGTGCCAGCAGTGCGCGTTTGCCCTACACCTTC. This gives the protein CASSARLPYTF.

The chain is built from TRBV5-1 and TRBJ2-7, with D possibly called TRBD1 or TRBD2 (6 bases each). CDR1 is SGHRS and CDR2 is YFSETQ in the germline V gene. CDR3 size: 15 residues. The V and J ends lost 0 bases and 6 bases respectively, with 16 bases between them. CDR3 DNA: TGCGCCAGCAGCTTGGCCCTATCGGGGGCGGTCGAGCAGTACTTC. Translation gives CASSLALSGAVEQYF. The variable domain in full, with the rest retrieved from reference TRBV5-1 and TRBJ2-7, is KAGVTQTPRYLIKTRGQQVTLSCSPISGHRSVSWYQQTPGQGLQFLFEYFSETQRNKGNFPGRFSGRQFSNSRSEMNVSTLELGDSALYLCASSLALSGAVEQYFGPGTRLTVT.